The source of this T cell receptor (beta chain) is a study of T cell responses to AZD1222 COVID-19 vaccine. A remark on this clone: Antigen specificity is unknown.

Clones were sequenced by immunoSEQ multiplex PCR, and TCRdb holds only the in-frame ones, with some missing. The repertoire holds 87,000 or so clones, around 90% seen once, with roughly 9% in the top ten. General study results and limits: Donors were chiefly white British, with a greater number of females, and clonal diversity was perhaps underestimated. The breadth and depth of Spike-specific TCRs increased once two AZD1222 doses had been given.

This CDR3 has 15 residues. V shed 5 bases, J shed 3 bases, and the junction held 3 bases outside the gene matches. Germline CDR1 is LNHDA and CDR2 is SQIVND (reference sequence). The sample in question was peripheral blood, obtained on day 0 of AZD1222 vaccination. The chain has TRBV19 and TRBJ1-5; 11 nucleotides match TRBD1. This clonotype was sampled from an adult in good health. The DNA of the CDR3 is TGTGCCAGTAGTGGACAGGGGGCGGTCAATCAGCCCCAGCATTTT. Its translation: CASSGQGAVNQPQHF. Combining the CDR3 with reference TRBV19 and TRBJ1-5 gives the whole variable domain DGGITQSPKYLFRKEGQNVTLSCEQNLNHDAMYWYRQDPGQGLRLIYYSQIVNDFQKGDIAEGYSVSREKKESFPLTVTSAQKNPTAFYLCASSGQGAVNQPQHFGDGTRLSIL.